This T cell receptor beta chain was sequenced during a study of T cells in Graves' hyperthyroidism and ophthalmopathy. Background on the study: Peripheral blood was acquired at first diagnosis, ahead of any therapy whatsoever. Study findings and constraints: Most thyroid clonotypes expanded above 0.001 were also detected in blood.

Patients counted as stable if ophthalmopathy did not develop within 18 months. Diagnostic assessment was based on clinical symptoms, serum thyroxine and TRAb, thyroid ultrasound and orbital computed tomography. Amplification yielded TCR beta CDR3 regions, with RNA transcripts as the source. HTBI primers drove first-round RT-PCR of the TCR CDR3. TCRdb recomputed calls from the multiplex PCR reads with MiXCR, one row per CDR3 protein. The table includes about 420,000 distinct CDR3 sequences, 15% to 18% detected once. A remark on this clonotype: Its antigen is as yet unknown.

CDR1 is LNHDA, CDR2 SQIVND, per germline (reference sequence). The CDR3 spans 16 residues. The ends lost 5 bases at V and 8 bases at J; junction bases unmatched: 13. V usage is TRBV19 and J usage is TRBJ2-1, with TRBD2 matching over 9 bases. This TCR derives from a young woman with Graves' hyperthyroidism. The sequenced material came from blood. In nucleotides, the CDR3 is TGTGCCAGTAGTGCCCGTAGCGGGAGCGGCTGGGATGAGCAGTTCTTC. This encodes CASSARSGSGWDEQFF. Variable domain in full (rest from reference TRBV19 and TRBJ2-1): DGGITQSPKYLFRKEGQNVTLSCEQNLNHDAMYWYRQDPGQGLRLIYYSQIVNDFQKGDIAEGYSVSREKKESFPLTVTSAQKNPTAFYLCASSARSGSGWDEQFFGPGTRLTVL.